The clone carrying this T cell receptor beta chain was found once. Researchers used genomic DNA as the template to profile TCR beta VDJ and CDR3. TCRdb fed the reads into MiXCR, producing one record per CDR3 protein. This table holds approximately 160,000 distinct CDR3 sequences, roughly 48% found once. This sample was taken from a study of CD8+CD57+ T cells in acquired aplastic anemia. The specimen sequenced was sorted CD4+, CD8+, or CD8+CD57+ T cells (not recorded which) from PBMCs. The TCR comes from a human donor in good health.

CDR3 protein: CASKGERVYNEQFF. CDR3 bases: TGTGCCAGCAAAGGGGAGAGGGTGTACAATGAGCAGTTCTTC. The chain is built from TRBV25-1 and TRBJ2-1; either TRBD1 or TRBD2 may fit D (5 bases each). The CDR3 covers 14 residues. The germline V and J ends were trimmed by 7 bases and 4 bases, with 14 bases remaining between them. The germline V gene has CDR1 MGHDK and CDR2 SYGVNS. The whole variable domain, filled in from reference TRBV25-1 and TRBJ2-1, reads EADIYQTPRYLVIGTGKKITLECSQTMGHDKMYWYQQDPGMELHLIHYSYGVNSTEKGDLSSESTVSRIRTEHFPLTLESARPSHTSQYLCASKGERVYNEQFFGPGTRLTVL.